This T cell receptor beta chain was documented in a study of shared clonotypes between healthy human individuals (dated by TCRdb to between 2020 and 2021). With respect to the entire study: The cohort included three men and a couple of women between 18 and 49 years of age. To estimate repertoire size and how much clonotypes are shared between individuals, the study performed deep sequencing of blood TCR repertoires from about five healthy adults. Different laboratories and diverse techniques were used to prepare libraries and sequence TCR repertoires, to increase sequencing depth and limit assay-specific biases. Each donor's leukapheresis produced roughly between roughly 0.94 and 9.5 billion PBMCs. For each donor, three plates each were used for CD4 naive and CD4 memory, two plates were used for CD8 naive, and one plate was used for CD8 memory.

Of note for this clone: Its binding antigen is unknown. Qualities for individual bases were not recorded, and no much larger clone is one base off.

Using the deep immunoSEQ assay, TCR CDR3 regions were amplified from genomic DNA by multiplex PCR. Extracted genomic DNA from each cell subset was spread evenly across all wells of several immunoSEQ 96-well plates, with each plate serving as a replicate. For sorted subsets, about 200 ng genomic DNA, equal to tens of thousands of T cell genomes, was loaded into each replicate PCR. The purified libraries were quantified using a Qubit 3.0 fluorometer, sized with a Bioanalyzer 2100, and then quantified again using the KAPA Library Quantification kit. Every immunoSEQ 96-well plate was sequenced on a dedicated single-read 150-cycle Illumina NextSeq 550 flow cell. On the study's bioinformatics: Because the immunoSEQ output included only junctional sequences and no quality scores, the filtering could not be the same as the filtering used for full-length reads. Sequences were annotated with PyIR, a Python wrapper for IgBLAST v1.9, using IMGT germline references to assign V/J genes and CDR3. Reads were removed for weak V/J assignments (E-value above 1e-6), missing CDR3, stop codons, out-of-frame junctions, or ambiguous translated residues. V3J clonotypes were defined as sequences sharing an identical inferred V gene, J gene, and CDR3 amino acid sequence. Percentage overlap between repertoires was calculated by dividing the number of shared unique clonotypes by the size of the smaller repertoire. RTK rarefaction, the Chao1 estimator, and Recon v2.1 estimates of unobserved clonotypes were used to assess repertoire richness. Generation probabilities for all TCRbeta clonotypes obtained by the gDNA method from a handful of donors were computed using OLGA. Entries here come from immuneACCESS through TCRdb and include only in-frame sequences with V and J called. Some clones fail to appear in such tables; in the studies checked, an unresolved V gene covers under half of the shortfall, and the cause of the remainder is unknown. From that table come the V and J calls and clone size; the DNA was used to work out D and trimming. Recorded for this sample are about 2.4 million clones; 93% of them occurred a single time. The ten largest make up approximately 0.35% of the sample.

Healthy HIV-negative adults with no recently reported acute infections or vaccinations were included as donors. Every donor was a Caucasian adult residing in Nashville, Tennessee, USA. CD4+ T cells were enriched by magnetic negative selection, after which naive cells were positively selected on CD45RA and the negative fraction was taken as the memory subset. Blood was collected by leukapheresis, and PBMCs were isolated by Ficoll-Histopaque density gradient centrifugation and then cryopreserved in liquid nitrogen vapor phase. Analytical flow cytometry was used to check the purity and quantity of each magnetically sorted T cell population. Genomic DNA was isolated from every sorted fraction and measured by UV absorbance on a Nanodrop 2000c. The germline V gene (reference sequence) supplies CDR1 SEHNR and CDR2 FQNEAQ. V is shortened by 1 base, J by 3 bases, and the region joining them spans 10 bases. There are 14 amino acids in the CDR3, from cysteine to phenylalanine inclusive. Solely the CDR3 DNA is kept, with 42 bases framed from the first base.

The paper's findings and limits, for the study overall: The small number of donors limited the genetic and exposure-history diversity represented. Sharing across several donors was observed for about 5% of naive CD4, less than 4% of naive CD8, 2% to 2.5% of memory CD4, and 0.4% of memory CD8 clonotypes. Rarefaction of sorted-subset datasets indicated incomplete sequencing despite the large sequencing depth. Only blood was sampled, and tissue TCR repertoires likely differ from those in blood. Pairwise subsampling indicated that sequencing depth was expected to affect the degree of clonotype sharing among donors. Compared with non-shared clonotypes, the clonotypes found in all four sorted-subset donors had higher generation probabilities. Larger estimated clonotype richness was generally found for naive subsets than for memory subsets.

The chain is encoded by TRBV7-9 joined to TRBJ2-7; too little of a D gene remains to name it. The sample was naive CD4+ T cells from PBMCs. In light of the paper, this sample's cell subset or site label describes: CD45RA+ positively selected. The TCR originated in a man aged 18 to 29 in good health. Some clones in this sample may be carry-over from other donors' samples. The DNA sequence is TGTGCCAGCAGCTTAGAGACACCTCTCTACGAGCAGTACTTC. It is translated as CASSLETPLYEQYF.